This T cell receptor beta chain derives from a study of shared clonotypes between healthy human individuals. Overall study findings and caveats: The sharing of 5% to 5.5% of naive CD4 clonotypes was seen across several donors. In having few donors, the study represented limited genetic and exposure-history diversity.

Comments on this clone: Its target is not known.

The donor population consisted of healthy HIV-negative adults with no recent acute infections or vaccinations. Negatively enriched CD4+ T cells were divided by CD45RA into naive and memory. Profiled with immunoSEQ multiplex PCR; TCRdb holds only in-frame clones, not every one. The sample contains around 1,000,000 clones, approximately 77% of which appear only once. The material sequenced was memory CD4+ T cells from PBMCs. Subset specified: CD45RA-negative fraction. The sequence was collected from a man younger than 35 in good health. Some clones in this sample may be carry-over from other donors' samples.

As DNA, the CDR3 is TGCGCCAGCAGTGCTTTCGGGAGGGCCCCCGGGGAGCTGTTTTTT. It encodes CASSAFGRAPGELFF. The gene calls are TRBV10-2 and TRBJ2-2; 8 bases are shared with TRBD2. Germline CDR1 WSHSY, CDR2 SAAADI. Trimming cost V 4 bases and J 6 bases; bases outside gene matches: 7. This CDR3 region has 15 residues.